One T cell receptor (beta chain) is described in this entry. Its antigen remains unknown. These data belong to a study of CXCR3-negative and CXCR3-positive naive CD8 T cells. The V gene's germline CDR1 is SEHNR and CDR2 FQNEAQ (reference sequence). The CDR3 extends over 14 amino acids. General study findings and limits: The TRB CDR3s that CXCR3-positive naive cells carried were more hydrophobic than those of CXCR3-negative naive cells. Naive cells, whether CXCR3-negative or CXCR3-positive, had similar TRBV-TRBJ usage, while memory cells differed. Relative to memory CD8+ cells, whose diversity was much lower, both naive subsets had comparably high diversity. Partly lower CXCR3 expression followed cryopreservation, and most assays relied on fresh PBMCs.

Researchers prepared the TRB cDNA libraries using 5' RACE with UMI labels. TCRdb re-called the 5' RACE reads and gives one entry per CDR3 protein, without DNA. The sample includes under 110,000 distinct CDR3 sequences. This TCR came from a human donor in good health. Some clones in this sample may be carry-over from other donors' samples. Sample: naive CXCR3+ CD8+ T cells from blood. The subset is: CD45RO-CCR7+CD27+CD95- naive CD8+ T cells expressing CXCR3 (TNR3+). V and J are TRBV7-9 and TRBJ2-7. The CDR3 region is CASSLDSWPYEQYF.